The 12 T cell receptor beta chains in this list originate from one sample, sequenced in a study of shared T cell receptors in the human thymus listed by TCRdb under 2021. Libraries were made using the immunoSEQ multiplex PCR assay. TCRdb carries this immuneACCESS record with in-frame sequences only. Its versions omit some clonotypes, under half of them owing to an unresolved V gene in the studies checked, with the rest unexplained. The sample table shows hundreds of thousands of clones, and approximately 80% are seen once. About 0.013% of the sample comes from the top ten. The data also belong to a second study, concerning human thymus T cells.

Specimen: thymocytes. The source is a boy younger than two with a congenital heart defect. Donor details come from another sample of the same person, matched by shared clones.

The chain is built from TRBV9 and TRBJ2-5, with D tentatively TRBD2 (6 bases). The DNA end favors TRBJ2-7, so the J call may be wrong. The length of the CDR3 is 17 residues. Germline V gene sequence: CDR1 SGDLS, CDR2 YYNGEE. The CDR3 DNA reads TGTGCCAGCAGCGTCCCTAGGCGGGGACTCCTCCTTTACGAGCAGTACTTC. This gives the protein CASSVPRRGLLLYEQYF.

V is TRBV5-3 and J is TRBJ2-7, with D possibly matching TRBD1 (5 bases). TRBV5-3 is placed among ORFs of uncertain function. The CDR3 loop spans 16 amino acids. Trimming stripped 0 bases from V and 0 bases from J, with 13 bases between. CDR3 bases: TGTGCCAGAAGCTTGGAGGGGCAGGCGGACTCCTACGAGCAGTACTTC. It specifies CARSLEGQADSYEQYF.

The chain joins TRBV4-1 to TRBJ1-1; perhaps TRBD1 as D (5 bases). From germline, CDR1 is MGHRA and CDR2 YSYEKL. Trimming left V 3 bases short and J 12 bases short, with 14 bases between. CDR3 size: 12 residues. This CDR3 reads CASSQEQAEPFF. DNA of the CDR3: TGCGCCAGCAGCCAGGAACAGGCGGAACCTTTCTTT.

This clone was detected only a few times. This chain joins TRBV6-1 and TRBJ2-7, with TRBD2 matching 11 bases. Germline V gene sequence: CDR1 MNHNS, CDR2 SASEGT. The CDR3 is 17 amino acids. V was clipped by 3 bases and J by 4 bases; unmatched bases: 11. CDR3 in amino acids: CASSDGLAGGLWYEQYF. The CDR3 coding sequence is TGTGCCAGCAGTGACGGTCTAGCGGGAGGCCTTTGGTACGAGCAGTACTTC.

CDR3 in DNA: TGTGCCAGCAGCTTAGAGTCCCAGACTAGCGCGGGCGGCTACGAGCAGTACTTC. It translates to CASSLESQTSAGGYEQYF. The chain has TRBV7-9 and TRBJ2-7; TRBD2 aligns across 8 bases. Losses at the gene ends were 1 base for V and 3 bases for J; bases not matched to a gene: 14. This CDR3 has 18 amino acids. Germline V gives CDR1 SEHNR, CDR2 FQNEAQ (reference sequence).

The chain recombines TRBV15 with TRBJ1-4, with a weak D call TRBD1 (5 bases). Trimming stripped 1 base from V and 8 bases from J, with 20 bases between. There are 17 residues in the CDR3. CDR1 is LNHNV and CDR2 is YYDKDF in the germline V gene (reference sequence). The CDR3 spells CATSRGRGHTLLEKLFF. The CDR3, as DNA: TGTGCCACCAGCAGAGGGCGGGGCCACACATTGTTGGAAAAACTGTTTTTT.

This chain connects TRBV27 to TRBJ1-1; TRBD1 agrees at 7 bases. V lost 6 bases to trimming and J lost 11 bases; unmatched junction nucleotides: 9. This CDR3 contains 12 residues. CDR1 is MNHEY, CDR2 SMNVEV, per germline (reference sequence). CDR3 bases: TGTGCCAGCAGCCCAACAGGGGAGAGGGCTTTCTTT. Its translation: CASSPTGERAFF.

The table lists this clone with a few counts. This chain links TRBV2 with TRBJ2-5; D not resolved. With 6 bases removed from V and 2 bases from J, the gap between germline ends came to 7 bases. CDR3 length equals 12 residues. Germline V gives CDR1 SNHLY, CDR2 FYNNEI. In nucleotides, the CDR3 is TGTGCCAGCAGCGTCGGTCAAGAGACCCAGTACTTC. Translating it yields CASSVGQETQYF.

V is TRBV5-1 and J is TRBJ1-1; perhaps TRBD1 as D (6 bases). CDR3 size: 13 residues. The germline V and J ends were trimmed by 4 bases and 12 bases, with 19 bases remaining between them. Germline CDR1 is SGHRS and CDR2 is YFSETQ. The CDR3 coding sequence is TGCGCCAGCAGCCCAGACAGGAACCGAATAACTTTCTTT. Translating gives CASSPDRNRITFF.

The CDR3 DNA sequence: TGTGCCAGCAGTATTGGGACAGGGGGCGGTGAAAAACTGTTTTTT. Protein product: CASSIGTGGGEKLFF. This chain uses TRBV27 with TRBJ1-4; 12 bases match TRBD1. The germline CDR1 and CDR2 sequences are MNHEY and SMNVEV (reference sequence). Losses at the gene ends were 5 bases for V and 7 bases for J; bases not matched to a gene: 5. The CDR3 sequence is 15 residues long. The full variable domain, in which reference TRBV27 and TRBJ1-4 provide the parts outside the CDR3, is EAQVTQNPRYLITVTGKKLTVTCSQNMNHEYMSWYRQDPGLGLRQIYYSMNVEVTDKGDVPEGYKVSRKEKRNFPLILESPSPNQTSLYFCASSIGTGGGEKLFFGSGTQLSVL.

This clone has more than one count but fewer than ten. The V call is TRBV5-6, the J call TRBJ2-3, with 13 bases lining up with TRBD2. This CDR3 comprises 18 residues. The germline V gene has CDR1 SGHDT and CDR2 YYEEEE. The V gene end was trimmed by 1 base and the J gene end by 0 bases; junction bases not matched to a gene: 5. The CDR3 protein is CASSLMGLAGRSTDTQYF. CDR3 sequence (DNA): TGTGCCAGCAGCTTGATGGGACTAGCGGGAAGGAGCACAGATACGCAGTATTTT.

The chain links TRBV18 to TRBJ2-3, with 7 bases matching TRBD2. The trim removed 0 bases at V and 1 base at J, leaving 16 bases unmatched. The CDR3 sequence is 20 residues long. CDR1 and CDR2 (germline): KGHSH, LQKENI. The CDR3 loop is CASSPPFIREEPTGTDTQYF. In nucleotides, the CDR3 is TGTGCCAGCTCACCACCGTTTATCCGGGAGGAACCAACCGGCACAGATACGCAGTATTTT.